This T cell receptor beta chain was sequenced for a study of T cells in Graves' hyperthyroidism and ophthalmopathy. Absent ophthalmopathy progression within 18 months defined stable Graves' hyperthyroidism. The TCR beta CDR3 regions underwent amplification using RNA transcripts as the source. HTBI primers were used for first-round RT-PCR of the TCR CDR3. TCRdb reprocessed the multiplex PCR reads with MiXCR, giving one entry per CDR3 protein. There are 470,000 or so distinct CDR3 sequences in the sample; under 25% occur only once, and about 25% lies in the top ten. This clonotype was observed at least ten times. This TCR was recovered from a man younger than 35 with Graves' hyperthyroidism. The sequenced sample was blood.

This CDR3 is CASSPFGLAGGGPSQETQYF. CDR3 DNA: TGTGCCAGCAGTCCGTTTGGACTAGCGGGGGGCGGCCCATCCCAAGAGACCCAGTACTTC. V usage is TRBV12-3 or TRBV12-4 and J usage is TRBJ2-5; 14 nucleotides agree with TRBD2. There are 20 residues in the CDR3. Losses at the gene ends were 5 bases for V and 1 base for J; bases not matched to a gene: 15.